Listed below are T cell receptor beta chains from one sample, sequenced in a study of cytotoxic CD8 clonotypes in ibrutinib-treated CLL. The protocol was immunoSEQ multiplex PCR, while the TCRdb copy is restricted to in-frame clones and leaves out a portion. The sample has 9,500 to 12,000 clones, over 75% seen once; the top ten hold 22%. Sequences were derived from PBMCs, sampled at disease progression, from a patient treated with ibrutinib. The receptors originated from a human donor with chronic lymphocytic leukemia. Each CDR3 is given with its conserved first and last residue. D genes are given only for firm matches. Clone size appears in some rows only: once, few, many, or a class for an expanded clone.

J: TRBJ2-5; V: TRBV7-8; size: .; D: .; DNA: TGTGCCAGCAGCCCGGGGATGGCTCAAGAGACCCAGTACTTC; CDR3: CASSPGMAQETQYF
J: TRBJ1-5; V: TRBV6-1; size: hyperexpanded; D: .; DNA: TGTGCCAGCAGTGAAGCGCCAGGGCAAAATCAGCCCCAGCATTTT; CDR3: CASSEAPGQNQPQHF
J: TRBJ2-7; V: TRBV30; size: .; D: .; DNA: TGTGCCTGGAGTCCCGGACAAGACGAGCAGTACTTC; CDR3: CAWSPGQDEQYF
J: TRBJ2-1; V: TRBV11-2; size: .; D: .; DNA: TGTGCCAGCAGCTTAGATTTGGGTGGGATTTACTTCTACAATGAGCAGTTCTTC; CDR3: CASSLDLGGIYFYNEQFF
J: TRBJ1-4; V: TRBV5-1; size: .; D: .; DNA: TGCGCCAGCAGCTTGGCCTCAGGGCTGGGGGAAAAACTGTTTTTT; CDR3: CASSLASGLGEKLFF
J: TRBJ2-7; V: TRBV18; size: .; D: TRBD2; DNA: TGTGCCAGCTCACCAACTAGCGAAAAGGAGCAGTACTTC; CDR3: CASSPTSEKEQYF
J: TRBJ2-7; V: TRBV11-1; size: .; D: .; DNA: TGTGCCAGCAGCTTAAGCGAGATACCGTACGAGCAGTACTTC; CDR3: CASSLSEIPYEQYF
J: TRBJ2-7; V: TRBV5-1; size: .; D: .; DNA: TGCGCCAGCAGCTTGGGGGCCGATAACACCTACGAGCAGTACTTC; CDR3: CASSLGADNTYEQYF
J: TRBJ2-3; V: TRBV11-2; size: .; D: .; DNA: TGTGCCAGCAGTCGAGAAGTAACTGGGGCGCAGTATTTT; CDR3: CASSREVTGAQYF
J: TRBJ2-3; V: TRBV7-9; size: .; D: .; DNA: TGTGCCAGCAGCACCCAGGACGGGACTAGCACAGATACGCAGTATTTT; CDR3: CASSTQDGTSTDTQYF
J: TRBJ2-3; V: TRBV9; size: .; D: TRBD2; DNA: TGTGCCAGCAGCGTCGGGACTAGCGGGAGCAGCGGGGGAGATACGCAGTATTTT; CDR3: CASSVGTSGSSGGDTQYF